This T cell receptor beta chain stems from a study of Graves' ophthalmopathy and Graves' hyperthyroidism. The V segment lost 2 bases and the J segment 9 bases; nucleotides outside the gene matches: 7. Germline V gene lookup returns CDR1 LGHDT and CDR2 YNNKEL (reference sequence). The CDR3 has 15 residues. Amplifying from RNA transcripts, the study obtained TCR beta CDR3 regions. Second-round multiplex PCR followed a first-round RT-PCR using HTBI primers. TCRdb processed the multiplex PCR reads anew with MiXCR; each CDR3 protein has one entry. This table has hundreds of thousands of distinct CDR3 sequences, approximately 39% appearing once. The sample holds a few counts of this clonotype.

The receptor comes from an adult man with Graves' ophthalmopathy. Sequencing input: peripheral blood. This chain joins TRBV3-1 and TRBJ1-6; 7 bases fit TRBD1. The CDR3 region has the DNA TGTGCCAGCAGCCAATCCCCCCAGGGGGTTTCACCCCTCCACTTT. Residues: CASSQSPQGVSPLHF.